The rows below give T cell receptor beta chains drawn from one sample of a study of Ad26.COV2.S vaccination and SARS-CoV-2 variants. Here immunoSEQ multiplex PCR was the method, and the copy in TCRdb shows in-frame clones only, minus some. In the table there are about 400,000 clones, about 90% of which are singletons. The sequencing here drew on peripheral blood, taken in a trial of Ad26.COV2.S vaccine versus placebo. The receptor source for this set is a person aged 18-60 years who received the Ad26.COV2.S COVID-19 vaccine or a placebo. Each CDR3 is given with its conserved first and last residue. Each record gives: D gene, V gene, J gene, clone size, CDR3 protein, CDR3 DNA. The D gene is left open where the match is weak. A clone size is listed for some rows: how often the clone was seen (once, few, many), or a class if it is expanded.

d_call: .
v_call: TRBV5-6
j_call: TRBJ2-7
clone_size: .
cdr3_aa: CASSLVARRDEQYF
cdr3_nt: TGTGCCAGCAGCTTGGTTGCCAGGCGGGACGAGCAGTACTTC

d_call: TRBD2
v_call: TRBV4-3
j_call: TRBJ2-1
clone_size: .
cdr3_aa: CASSQSRGGYEQFF
cdr3_nt: TGCGCCAGCAGCCAATCTCGGGGGGGCTATGAGCAGTTCTTC

d_call: .
v_call: TRBV27
j_call: TRBJ2-7
clone_size: .
cdr3_aa: CASSWRTRTHHSEYEQYF
cdr3_nt: TGTGCCAGCAGTTGGAGGACGCGGACGCACCACTCTGAATACGAGCAGTACTTC

d_call: .
v_call: TRBV19
j_call: TRBJ1-6
clone_size: .
cdr3_aa: CASTCSPLHF
cdr3_nt: TGTGCCAGCACTTGTTCACCCCTCCACTTT

d_call: .
v_call: TRBV6-2/TRBV6-3
j_call: TRBJ1-1
clone_size: .
cdr3_aa: CASSYSGRSTTEAFF
cdr3_nt: TGTGCCAGCAGTTACTCTGGGAGGTCGACCACTGAAGCTTTCTTT

d_call: .
v_call: TRBV19
j_call: TRBJ1-2
clone_size: .
cdr3_aa: CATVTGSSGYTF
cdr3_nt: TGTGCCACCGTAACAGGGTCTTCAGGCTACACCTTC

d_call: .
v_call: TRBV18
j_call: TRBJ2-7
clone_size: .
cdr3_aa: CASSPVGLRVEQYF
cdr3_nt: TGTGCCAGCTCACCAGTTGGTTTACGGGTTGAGCAGTACTTC

d_call: .
v_call: TRBV4-3
j_call: TRBJ1-4
clone_size: few
cdr3_aa: CASSPTGRDEKLFF
cdr3_nt: TGCGCCAGCAGCCCCACCGGACGAGATGAAAAACTGTTTTTT

d_call: .
v_call: TRBV24-1
j_call: TRBJ2-1
clone_size: .
cdr3_aa: CATSDLEPSTEQFF
cdr3_nt: TGTGCCACCAGTGATTTGGAACCATCCACTGAGCAGTTCTTC

d_call: .
v_call: TRBV10-2
j_call: TRBJ1-5
clone_size: .
cdr3_aa: CASSESRGGQPQHF
cdr3_nt: TGCGCCAGCAGTGAGTCGAGGGGAGGTCAGCCCCAGCATTTT

d_call: .
v_call: TRBV3-1/TRBV3-2
j_call: TRBJ1-3
clone_size: .
cdr3_aa: CASSQADGNSGNTIYF
cdr3_nt: TGTGCCAGCAGCCAAGCAGACGGAAACTCTGGAAACACCATATATTTT

d_call: .
v_call: TRBV28
j_call: TRBJ1-6
clone_size: .
cdr3_aa: CASYKAGARSPLHF
cdr3_nt: TGTGCCAGCTACAAGGCCGGGGCGCGTTCACCCCTCCACTTT